These T cell receptor beta chains were read from a single sample in a study of radiation and T cells in renal cell carcinoma. Profiling relied on immunoSEQ multiplex PCR, and the TCRdb table lists in-frame clones only, not all of them. The data hold some 14,000 clones, with less than 65% observed a single time. The sample consisted of tumor tissue, taken from a patient whose treatment included radiotherapy and nephrectomy. These receptors were obtained from a woman in her seventies with renal cell carcinoma. CDR3s include the opening cysteine and the closing phenylalanine or tryptophan. D genes are given only for firm matches. Size is omitted from some rows. Given values are once, few, many or a class for expanded clones.

j_gene	v_gene	d_gene	abundance	CDR3aa	CDR3nt
TRBJ2-7	TRBV18	TRBD2	-	CASSDGTSGSYEQYF	TGTGCCAGCTCGGACGGGACTAGCGGGAGCTACGAGCAGTACTTC
TRBJ2-3	TRBV7-7	-	-	CASSLGLGQGGDTQYF	TGTGCCAGCAGCTTAGGGCTTGGTCAGGGGGGAGATACGCAGTATTTT
TRBJ1-1	TRBV9	-	-	CASSVVGTSDTEAFF	TGTGCCAGCAGCGTAGTAGGGACTTCGGACACTGAAGCTTTCTTT
TRBJ2-3	TRBV27	TRBD2	-	CASTAASGKEDTQYF	TGTGCCAGCACCGCGGCTAGCGGGAAGGAAGATACGCAGTATTTT
TRBJ2-5	TRBV5-1	TRBD1	-	CASSSVLGTALPTRETQYF	TGCGCCAGCAGTTCGGTCCTCGGGACAGCGCTCCCCACCAGGGAGACCCAGTACTTC
TRBJ2-7	TRBV11-2	TRBD2	-	CASSLATSGDYEQYF	TGTGCCAGCAGCTTAGCCACTAGCGGGGACTACGAGCAGTACTTC
TRBJ1-3	TRBV7-6	-	-	CASSLGGAGAGNTIYF	TGTGCCAGCAGCTTAGGGGGCGCAGGAGCGGGAAACACCATATATTTT
TRBJ2-7	TRBV5-1	-	-	CASKWRERSNEQYF	TGCGCCAGCAAATGGAGGGAGAGGTCCAACGAGCAGTACTTC
TRBJ1-4	TRBV6-5	-	-	CASSYSGHEKLFF	TGTGCCAGCAGTTACTCAGGGCATGAAAAACTGTTTTTT
TRBJ1-2	TRBV28	-	-	CASSTVRGEINANYGYTF	TGTGCCAGCAGTACTGTTCGGGGGGAAATAAATGCCAACTATGGCTACACCTTC
TRBJ2-3	TRBV7-9	TRBD1	-	CASSPHAGQGSADTQYF	TGTGCCAGCAGCCCCCATGCTGGACAGGGTAGTGCAGATACGCAGTATTTT
TRBJ2-2	TRBV6-5	TRBD2	-	CASSSGLAGAGELFF	TGTGCCAGCAGTTCGGGACTAGCGGGGGCCGGGGAGCTGTTTTTT
TRBJ2-3	TRBV5-6	TRBD2	-	CASSFTGGPSDTQYF	TGTGCCAGCAGCTTCACGGGAGGGCCTTCAGATACGCAGTATTTT
TRBJ2-5	TRBV7-2	-	-	CASSSQGSGAGETQYF	TGTGCCAGCAGCTCCCAGGGCTCGGGAGCCGGGGAGACCCAGTACTTC
TRBJ2-6	TRBV25-1	-	-	CASSEPGGRSGANVLTF	TGTGCCAGCAGTGAGCCGGGTGGGCGCTCTGGGGCCAACGTCCTGACTTTC
TRBJ2-3	TRBV7-9	TRBD1	few	CASSSGQDTDTQYF	TGTGCCAGCAGCTCGGGACAGGACACAGATACGCAGTATTTT
TRBJ2-7	TRBV7-2	-	-	CASTPGDPSYEQYF	TGTGCCAGCACCCCGGGGGATCCCTCCTACGAGCAGTACTTC
TRBJ2-1	TRBV6-5	TRBD1	-	CASSYSLGTAYNEQFF	TGTGCCAGCAGTTACTCATTAGGGACAGCCTACAATGAGCAGTTCTTC
TRBJ1-4	TRBV5-5	TRBD1	-	CASRSTGDGEKLFF	TGTGCCAGCAGATCGACAGGGGACGGTGAAAAACTGTTTTTT
TRBJ2-3	TRBV7-3	-	-	CASSTGQGNSDTQYF	TGTGCCAGCAGCACTGGGCAGGGGAATTCGGATACGCAGTATTTT
TRBJ1-1	TRBV19	TRBD1	-	CASSLDRGYTEAFF	TGTGCCAGTAGTTTGGACAGGGGATACACTGAAGCTTTCTTT
TRBJ2-7	TRBV10-1	-	-	CASSGRGSDRNEQYF	TGCGCCAGCAGTGGTCGGGGATCGGATCGGAACGAGCAGTACTTC
TRBJ2-1	TRBV6-5	TRBD2	-	CASKRLAGVLDEQFF	TGTGCCAGCAAGCGCCTAGCGGGAGTTCTGGATGAGCAGTTCTTC
TRBJ2-7	TRBV2	-	-	CASPGRYSYEQYF	TGTGCCAGTCCGGGACGGTACTCCTACGAGCAGTACTTC
TRBJ1-1	TRBV19	-	-	CAARRGTEAFF	TGTGCCGCAAGGAGGGGCACTGAAGCTTTCTTT
TRBJ2-1	TRBV5-1	-	few	CASSSYRESNEQFF	TGCGCCAGCAGCTCCTACAGGGAGAGCAATGAGCAGTTCTTC
TRBJ1-2	TRBV28	TRBD1	few	CASTRAGGNYGYTF	TGTGCCAGCACTCGCGCAGGGGGTAACTATGGCTACACCTTC
TRBJ2-3	TRBV7-8	TRBD2	-	CASSWLAGGTDTQYF	TGTGCCAGCAGCTGGCTAGCGGGGGGCACAGATACGCAGTATTTT
TRBJ1-4	TRBV6-1	-	-	CASNRIEGSEKLFF	TGTGCCAGCAACCGAATTGAAGGGAGTGAAAAACTGTTTTTT
TRBJ2-7	TRBV2	TRBD2	-	CASRNFWGGSEQYF	TGTGCCAGCAGGAACTTCTGGGGAGGGTCCGAGCAGTACTTC
TRBJ2-2	TRBV4-1	-	-	CASSWGPGTGELFF	TGCGCCAGCAGCTGGGGGCCCGGAACCGGGGAGCTGTTTTTT
TRBJ2-1	TRBV19	TRBD2	-	CASSPGLQGEQFF	TGTGCCAGTAGTCCGGGACTACAAGGTGAGCAGTTCTTC
TRBJ2-7	TRBV5-1	TRBD2	-	CASSLAGGVDEQYF	TGCGCCAGCAGCTTGGCGGGAGGGGTAGACGAGCAGTACTTC
TRBJ1-6	TRBV2	-	-	CASSVRGFGSPLHF	TGTGCCAGCAGTGTCAGGGGCTTTGGTTCACCCCTCCACTTT
TRBJ1-2	TRBV6-5	-	-	CASNTRGRNYGYTF	TGTGCCAGCAACACAAGGGGTCGGAACTATGGCTACACCTTC
TRBJ1-1	TRBV5-1	TRBD1	-	CASSSKGRDRGLGTEAFF	TGCGCCAGCAGCTCTAAGGGGAGGGACAGGGGGCTAGGGACTGAAGCTTTCTTT
TRBJ1-2	TRBV6-5	-	few	CASSYSLRAYGYTF	TGTGCCAGCAGTTACTCGCTCAGGGCCTATGGCTACACCTTC
TRBJ2-7	TRBV5-8	TRBD1	-	CASSLPGQALDEQYF	TGTGCCAGCAGCCTTCCGGGACAGGCATTAGACGAGCAGTACTTC
TRBJ2-5	TRBV5-1	TRBD2	-	CASSLPYPGGGQETQYF	TGCGCCAGCAGCTTGCCCTATCCCGGGGGGGGGCAAGAGACCCAGTACTTC
TRBJ1-5	TRBV19	-	-	CASTPGPRSNQPQHF	TGTGCCAGTACGCCTGGACCTCGAAGCAATCAGCCCCAGCATTTT
TRBJ2-7	TRBV6-6	TRBD2	once	CASRDTGTSGAYEQYF	TGTGCCAGCAGAGATACCGGGACTAGCGGAGCCTACGAGCAGTACTTC
TRBJ2-7	TRBV6-5	TRBD2	-	CASSWASGNYEQYF	TGTGCCAGCAGTTGGGCTAGCGGTAACTACGAGCAGTACTTC
TRBJ2-2	TRBV27	-	few	CASSLGDTGELFF	TGTGCCAGCAGTTTGGGTGACACCGGGGAGCTGTTTTTT